The 10 T cell receptor beta chains in this list originate from one sample, sequenced in a study of brain T cells in children with intractable seizures. Noted time point: blood from clinic visit 5 months post-surgery; TSC patient then seizure free. Assay: immunoSEQ multiplex PCR; the TCRdb copy retains only in-frame clones and omits some. The sample has about 340,000 clones; more than 85% are singletons. The sample here was peripheral blood, taken 4 to 6 months after surgery. These receptors all come from a boy younger than two with tuberous sclerosis and intractable seizures.

The rearrangement joins TRBV7-9 to TRBJ2-4; a weak D match, TRBD1 (6 bases). V dropped 5 bases and J dropped 4 bases, with 12 bases sitting between them. Germline loops: CDR1 SEHNR, CDR2 FQNEAQ (reference sequence). CDR3 size: 14 residues. This CDR3 reads CASSPRQGKNIQYF. Written as DNA, the CDR3 is TGTGCCAGCAGCCCTCGGCAGGGGAAAAACATTCAGTACTTC.

The V call is TRBV3-1 (or the pseudogene TRBV3-2), the J call TRBJ2-7, with D hard to call. The germline CDR1 and CDR2 sequences are LGHDT and YNNKEL (reference sequence). The CDR3 length is 12 residues. V was clipped by 0 bases and J by 4 bases, with 4 bases between them. As DNA, the CDR3 is TGTGCCAGCAGCCAAGAGGAGTACGAGCAGTACTTC. Translating it yields CASSQEEYEQYF.

The rearrangement uses TRBV30 and TRBJ2-7; D uncertain. Per germline, CDR1 GTSNPN and CDR2 SVGIG (reference sequence). The CDR3 has 11 amino acids. V lost 1 base and J lost 4, with 5 bases in between. CDR3 bases: TGTGCCTGGAGTGACGGATACGAGCAGTACTTC. It codes for CAWSDGYEQYF. Full variable domain (remainder filled in from reference TRBV30 and TRBJ2-7): SQTIHQWPATLVQPVGSPLSLECTVEGTSNPNLYWYRQAAGRGLQLLFYSVGIGQISSEVPQNLSASRPQDRQFILSSKKLLLSDSGFYLCAWSDGYEQYFGPGTRLTVT.

The V and J genes are TRBV2 and TRBJ2-2; D may be TRBD2 (5 bases). Germline V gene lookup returns CDR1 SNHLY and CDR2 FYNNEI. Trimming took off 4 bases at V and 1 base at J, with 7 bases between the two ends. The CDR3 is made up of 14 amino acids. The CDR3 sequence is CASSGAGNTGELFF. The CDR3 DNA reads as TGTGCCAGCAGTGGGGCGGGGAACACCGGGGAGCTGTTTTTT.

The rearrangement links TRBV10-1 to TRBJ2-3; 12 nucleotides agree with TRBD2. With V trimmed by 5 bases and J by 6 bases, 6 bases remained unmatched. This CDR3 is 15 amino acids long. Germline lookup yields CDR1 WNHNN and CDR2 SYGVQD (reference sequence). DNA of the CDR3: TGCGCCAGCAGTTCTAGCGGGAGGGCCGCGGATACGCAGTATTTT. Translation gives CASSSSGRAADTQYF.

This clone has only one observation. The chain is built from TRBV5-5 and TRBJ2-1; 8 nucleotides line up with TRBD2. The J segment lost 4 bases and the V segment lost 0 bases, leaving 3 bases of the junction unmatched. The length of the CDR3 is 15 residues. Germline lookup yields CDR1 SGHKS and CDR2 YYEKEE (reference sequence). In nucleotides, the CDR3 is TGTGCCAGCAGCTTGGGACTAGCGAGTTACAATGAGCAGTTCTTC. It translates to CASSLGLASYNEQFF.

The chain recombines TRBV19 with TRBJ1-4; 7 bases agree with TRBD1. Looked up from germline, CDR1 is LNHDA and CDR2 is SQIVND (reference sequence). The CDR3 runs 15 residues. V shed 5 bases and J 2 bases; nucleotides not matched to a gene: 5. DNA of the CDR3: TGTGCCAGTAGTGTCGACAGGGCGACTAATGAAAAACTGTTTTTT. It specifies CASSVDRATNEKLFF.

The chain combines TRBV25-1 with TRBJ1-1, with 7 positions matching TRBD1. The CDR3 covers 12 residues. Losses at the gene ends were 7 bases for V and 7 bases for J; bases not matched to a gene: 6. CDR1 is MGHDK and CDR2 is SYGVNS in the germline V gene. The CDR3 region is CASKGAKFEAFF. For the CDR3, the DNA is TGTGCCAGCAAGGGGGCTAAGTTTGAAGCTTTCTTT. Full variable domain (missing parts from reference TRBV25-1 and TRBJ1-1): EADIYQTPRYLVIGTGKKITLECSQTMGHDKMYWYQQDPGMELHLIHYSYGVNSTEKGDLSSESTVSRIRTEHFPLTLESARPSHTSQYLCASKGAKFEAFFGQGTRLTVV.

The chain carries TRBV28 and TRBJ2-1; D call uncertain. Per germline, CDR1 MDHEN and CDR2 SYDVKM. V lost 3 bases and J lost 2, with 8 bases in between. The CDR3 covers 14 residues. The CDR3 loop is CASSFDSAYNEQFF. The CDR3 region has the DNA TGTGCCAGCAGTTTCGACTCGGCCTACAATGAGCAGTTCTTC.

A single count supports this clone. The chain carries TRBV27 and TRBJ1-1; TRBD1 matches at 9 bases. The CDR3 totals 14 residues. Germline V gives CDR1 MNHEY, CDR2 SMNVEV (reference sequence). J lost 7 bases, V lost 1 base, and 4 bases had no gene match. CDR3 sequence (DNA): TGTGCCAGCAGTTTATTGGACAGGGGTGGTGAAGCTTTCTTT. It translates to CASSLLDRGGEAFF.